These 23 T cell receptor beta chains were sequenced from one sample in a study of blood T cells in healthy people across ages. Primers used in a second PCR of about 6 to 11 cycles were a sample-barcoded 5' primer and a J-beta primer mix. TCRdb re-called the 5' RACE reads with MiXCR, one entry per CDR3 protein. The sample carries around 1,700,000 distinct CDR3 sequences, 28% recorded once. What was sequenced was blood. These receptors were taken from a woman in her twenties or thirties in good health.

Notes on this clonotype: One end of the junction does not line up with germline, which may come from a read error. The V and J genes are TRBV12-3 or TRBV12-4 and TRBJ1-3; D unresolved. CDR3 length: 13 residues. CDR3 protein: CASSLLRGNTRYF. The CDR3 DNA is TGTGCCAGCAGTTTATTGCGGGGAAACACCAGATATTTT.

This chain connects TRBV7-2 to TRBJ2-2; TRBD2 matches at 11 bases. Germline V gene data show CDR1 as SGHTA and CDR2 as FQGNSA. CDR3 length equals 15 residues. V shed 3 bases and J 4 bases; nucleotides not matched to a gene: 1. This CDR3 reads CASSLTSGATGELFF. The CDR3 DNA sequence: TGTGCCAGCAGCTTGACTAGCGGGGCCACCGGGGAGCTGTTTTTT.

A note on this clonotype: At one end, the junction sequence differs from germline, possibly due to a read error. The CDR3 nucleotides are TGTGCCAGCAGCCAAAGACAGGCTAGCACAGATACGGAGTATTTT. The encoded protein is CASSQRQASTDTEYF. The V gene is TRBV12-3 or TRBV12-4, the J gene TRBJ2-3; D might be TRBD1 (6 bases). The CDR3 consists of 15 residues.

The genes are TRBV27 and TRBJ2-4; weak D call: TRBD1 (6 bases). The CDR3 has 15 residues. From germline, CDR1 is MNHEY and CDR2 SMNVEV (reference sequence). Trimming removed 3 bases at V and 3 bases at J, with 12 bases between. CDR3 in amino acids: CASSLGRGIKNIQYF. CDR3 DNA sequence: TGTGCCAGCAGTTTGGGCAGGGGCATCAAAAACATTCAGTACTTC.

This clonotype showed up many times. The J gene is TRBJ2-5, the V gene TRBV9, with D possibly matching TRBD1 (5 bases). Per the germline V gene, CDR1 is SGDLS and CDR2 is YYNGEE. CDR3 length: 14 amino acids. V was clipped by 3 bases and J by 4 bases, with 13 bases between them. DNA of the CDR3: TGTGCCAGCAGCGCTTCACAGGTCAGAGAGACCCAGTACTTC. The encoded protein is CASSASQVRETQYF.

This clonotype was seen a handful of times. J is TRBJ1-6 and V is TRBV5-6, with TRBD1 as a possible D gene (6 bases). CDR1 and CDR2 from the germline V gene are SGHDT and YYEEEE. The CDR3 contains 15 residues. V was pared by 3 bases and J by 7 bases, with 14 bases between. CDR3 loop: CASSSFGQPNSPLHF. CDR3 in DNA: TGTGCCAGCAGCTCTTTTGGACAGCCAAATTCACCCCTCCACTTT.

Notes on this clonotype: This may arise from a read error, as a much more abundant clone is one base away. The rearrangement uses TRBV27 and TRBJ2-7; D is unresolved. Germline CDR1 MNHEY, CDR2 SMNVEV (reference sequence). The CDR3 is made up of 13 amino acids. For the CDR3, the DNA is TGTGCCAGCAGGTTATACAGCTCCTACGAGCAGTACTTC. Translation gives CASRLYSSYEQYF.

This clonotype was counted a few times. The CDR3 nucleotides are TGCGCCAGCAGCTATATGTTGAACACTGAAGCTTTCTTT. It is translated as CASSYMLNTEAFF. This sequence joins TRBV5-1 and TRBJ1-1; D ambiguous. The V end lost 3 bases, the J end lost 0 bases, and 6 bases lay between the germline ends. The CDR3 runs to 13 residues. CDR1 and CDR2 from the germline V gene are SGHRS and YFSETQ.

This clonotype was seen at least ten times. The rearrangement uses TRBV29-1 and TRBJ2-7, with 10 bases that match TRBD1. Trimming removed 7 bases from V and 3 bases from J; junction bases left unmatched: 6. This CDR3 comprises 13 residues. The V gene's germline CDR1 is SQVTM and CDR2 ANQGSEA. The CDR3 DNA reads as TGCAGCGGACGGGACAGGGGCAGCTACGAGCAGTACTTC. Protein product: CSGRDRGSYEQYF.

This clonotype appeared many times. The gene calls are TRBV4-3 and TRBJ1-2; the D is unclear. Looked up from germline, CDR1 is LGHNA and CDR2 is YSLEER. CDR3 length equals 13 residues. Trimming took off 1 base at V and 8 bases at J, with 11 bases between the two ends. The CDR3 region is CASSQVKAGGYTF. CDR3 nucleotide sequence: TGCGCCAGCAGCCAAGTAAAGGCTGGAGGCTACACCTTC.

The CDR3 nucleotides read TGCGCCAGCAGCTATCAGGGGATAGGGGACACTGAAGCTTTCTTT. This encodes CASSYQGIGDTEAFF. This rearrangement joins TRBV5-1 to TRBJ1-1, with D perhaps matching TRBD1 (6 bases). Trimming took 3 bases from V and 3 from J, leaving 15 bases between them. The CDR3 contains 15 residues. Germline CDR1 SGHRS, CDR2 YFSETQ.

The chain employs TRBV30 and TRBJ2-4, with a weak D call TRBD1 (6 bases). Judging by the DNA end, TRBJ2-7 fits better; the J call may be wrong. CDR1 and CDR2 (germline): GTSNPN, SVGIG (reference sequence). The CDR3 spans 14 residues. CDR3 DNA: TGTGCCTGGAAGGGCCCAGGGGTTCCCTACGAGCAGTACTTC. Encoded protein: CAWKGPGVPYEQYF.

This clonotype appeared a single time. The gene calls are TRBV27 and TRBJ2-5, with a possible D match to TRBD2 (6 bases). Germline V gene lookup returns CDR1 MNHEY and CDR2 SMNVEV (reference sequence). The germline V and J ends were trimmed by 5 bases and 6 bases, with 16 bases remaining between them. This CDR3 is 14 amino acids long. The CDR3 nucleotides are TGTGCCAGCAGTCCCAAAGGGACTCGGAAGACCCAGTACTTC. Translation: CASSPKGTRKTQYF.

A few counts support this clonotype. The chain links TRBV27 to TRBJ2-1; TRBD1 is a possible D gene (5 bases). Trimming left V 6 bases short and J 6 bases short, with 9 bases between. The CDR3 has 12 residues. CDR1 MNHEY and CDR2 SMNVEV come from the germline V gene (reference sequence). The CDR3 spells CASRVGVNEQFF. As DNA, the CDR3 is TGTGCCAGCAGGGTAGGGGTCAATGAGCAGTTCTTC.

A word on this clonotype: A much larger clone lies a single base off, so this may be a read error. This chain uses TRBV9 with TRBJ2-3; D unresolved. The germline V gene has CDR1 SGDLS and CDR2 YYNGEE. This CDR3 is 14 amino acids long. The germline V and J ends were trimmed by 5 bases and 14 bases, with 24 bases remaining between them. The CDR3 region has the DNA TGTGCCAGCAGTGACAAGGCAACTAATGAAAAACTGTATTTT. This codes for CASSDKATNEKLYF.

On this clonotype itself: A much more abundant neighbour one base away suggests this may be a read error. This chain connects TRBV10-3 to TRBJ1-2, with TRBD1 matching 8 bases. The germline V gene encodes CDR1 ENHRY and CDR2 SYGVKD. The CDR3 sequence is 14 residues long. CDR3 in amino acids: CAISSTGDNHGYTF. In nucleotides, the CDR3 is TGTGCCATCAGCTCGACAGGGGATAACCATGGCTACACCTTC.

The chain has TRBV9 and TRBJ2-1; maybe TRBD2 (6 bases). The CDR3 extends over 12 amino acids. Trimming shortened V by 9 bases and J by 5 bases, and 12 bases separated the two germline ends. The germline CDR1 and CDR2 sequences are SGDLS and YYNGEE. CDR3 protein: CAIGEVDNEQFF. In nucleotides, the CDR3 is TGTGCCATCGGGGAGGTTGACAATGAGCAGTTCTTC.

The rearrangement links TRBV5-1 to TRBJ1-6, with D uncertain. The CDR3 is 15 amino acids. The ends were cut back, 2 bases at V and 7 bases at J, with 13 bases in the middle. The germline V gene has CDR1 SGHRS and CDR2 YFSETQ. The CDR3 sequence: CASSLISGVNSPLHF. The CDR3 nucleotides read TGCGCCAGCAGCTTAATTTCCGGAGTAAATTCACCCCTCCACTTT. The full variable domain, its missing parts supplied by reference TRBV5-1 and TRBJ1-6, is KAGVTQTPRYLIKTRGQQVTLSCSPISGHRSVSWYQQTPGQGLQFLFEYFSETQRNKGNFPGRFSGRQFSNSRSEMNVSTLELGDSALYLCASSLISGVNSPLHFGNGTRLTVT.

This clonotype has a handful of counts. The DNA for the CDR3 is TGTGCCAGCAGCTTGGCAGGGCCTTACACTGAAGCTTTCTTT. It yields the protein CASSLAGPYTEAFF. The V gene is TRBV5-6, the J gene TRBJ1-1, with D possibly TRBD1 on 5 matching bases. The V gene lost 0 bases and the J gene lost 3 bases, with 9 bases spanning the gap. CDR1 SGHDT and CDR2 YYEEEE come from the germline V gene. The CDR3 contains 14 residues. Together with reference TRBV5-6 and TRBJ1-1, the CDR3 gives the full variable domain: DAGVTQSPTHLIKTRGQQVTLRCSPKSGHDTVSWYQQALGQGPQFIFQYYEEEERQRGNFPDRFSGHQFPNYSSELNVNALLLGDSALYLCASSLAGPYTEAFFGQGTRLTVV.

The chain uses TRBV3-1 and TRBJ2-1; 9 nucleotides line up with TRBD1. Trimming cost V 4 bases and J 4 bases; bases outside gene matches: 8. CDR3 length: 16 residues. CDR1 is LGHDT and CDR2 is YNNKEL in the germline V gene (reference sequence). CDR3 sequence (DNA): TGTGCCAGCAGCCGCCACAGGGGGCAAGGGTACAATGAGCAGTTCTTC. Protein sequence: CASSRHRGQGYNEQFF.

This chain uses TRBV20-1 with TRBJ1-1; D might be TRBD1 (6 bases). Germline loops: CDR1 DFQATT, CDR2 SNEGSKA (reference sequence). This CDR3 contains 14 residues. Trimming took 4 bases from V and 3 from J, leaving 15 bases between them. In DNA, the CDR3 is TGCAGTGCTACTTGGGGAGGGGGGCACACTGAAGCTTTCTTT. This codes for CSATWGGGHTEAFF.

This clonotype was seen only a few times. This sequence joins TRBV20-1 and TRBJ2-3; D may be TRBD2 (5 bases). The CDR3 is 17 amino acids. V was cut by 0 bases and J by 5 bases, with 21 bases left in between. CDR1 is DFQATT, CDR2 SNEGSKA, per germline (reference sequence). The CDR3 loop is CSARDLKVGSSEDTQYF. DNA for the CDR3: TGCAGTGCTAGAGATCTGAAGGTGGGGAGTAGCGAAGATACGCAGTATTTT.

The chain uses TRBV29-1 and TRBJ2-7, with 7 nucleotides matching TRBD1. Germline V gene sequence: CDR1 SQVTM, CDR2 ANQGSEA. Germline trimming cut 6 bases from V and 0 bases from J; bases unmatched to any gene: 8. The CDR3 spans 14 residues. In DNA, the CDR3 is TGCAGCGTCGAGACGGGACAGAACTCCTACGAGCAGTACTTC. Translated: CSVETGQNSYEQYF.